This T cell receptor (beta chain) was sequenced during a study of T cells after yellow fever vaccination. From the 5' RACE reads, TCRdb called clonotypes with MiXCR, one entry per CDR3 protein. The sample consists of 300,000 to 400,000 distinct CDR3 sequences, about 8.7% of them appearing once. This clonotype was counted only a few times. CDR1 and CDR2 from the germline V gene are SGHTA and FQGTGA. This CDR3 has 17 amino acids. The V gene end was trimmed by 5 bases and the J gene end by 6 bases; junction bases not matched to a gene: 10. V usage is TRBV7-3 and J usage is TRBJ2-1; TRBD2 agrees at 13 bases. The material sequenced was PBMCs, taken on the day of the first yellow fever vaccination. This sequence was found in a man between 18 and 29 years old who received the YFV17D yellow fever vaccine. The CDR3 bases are TGTGCCAGCAGCCCAACTAGCGGGGGGGCCCTCGGCAATGAGCAGTTCTTC. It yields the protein CASSPTSGGALGNEQFF.